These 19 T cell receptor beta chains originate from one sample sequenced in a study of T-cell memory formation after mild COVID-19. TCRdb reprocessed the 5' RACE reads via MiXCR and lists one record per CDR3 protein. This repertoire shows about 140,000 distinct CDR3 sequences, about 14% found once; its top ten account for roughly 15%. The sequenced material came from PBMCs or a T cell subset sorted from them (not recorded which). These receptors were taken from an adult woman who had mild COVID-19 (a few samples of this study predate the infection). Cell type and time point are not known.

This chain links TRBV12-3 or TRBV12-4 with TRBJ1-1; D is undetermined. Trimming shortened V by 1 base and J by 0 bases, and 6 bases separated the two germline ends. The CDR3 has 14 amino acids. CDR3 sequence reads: CASSLGPLNTEAFF. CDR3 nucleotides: TGTGCCAGCAGTTTAGGCCCCTTGAACACTGAAGCTTTCTTT.

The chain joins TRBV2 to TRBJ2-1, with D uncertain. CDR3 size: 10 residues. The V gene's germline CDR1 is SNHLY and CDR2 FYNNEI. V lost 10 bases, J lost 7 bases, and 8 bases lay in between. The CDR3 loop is CAIRHNEQFF. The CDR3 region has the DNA TGTGCCATAAGACATAATGAGCAGTTCTTC.

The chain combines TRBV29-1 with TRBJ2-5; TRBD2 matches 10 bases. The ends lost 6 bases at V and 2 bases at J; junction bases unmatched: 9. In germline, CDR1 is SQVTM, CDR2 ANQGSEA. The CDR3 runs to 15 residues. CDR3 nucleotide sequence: TGCAGCGTCGCAGCCCTGACTAGCGGGCAAGAGACCCAGTACTTC. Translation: CSVAALTSGQETQYF. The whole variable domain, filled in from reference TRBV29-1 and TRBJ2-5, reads SAVISQKPSRDICQRGTSLTIQCQVDSQVTMMFWYRQQPGQSLTLIATANQGSEATYESGFVIDKFPISRPNLTFSTLTVSNMSPEDSSIYLCSVAALTSGQETQYFGPGTRLLVL.

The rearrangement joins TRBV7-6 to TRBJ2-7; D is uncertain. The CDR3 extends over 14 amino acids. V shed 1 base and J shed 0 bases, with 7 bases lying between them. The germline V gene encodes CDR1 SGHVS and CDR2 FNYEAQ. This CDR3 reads CASSLEVGSYEQYF. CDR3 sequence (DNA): TGTGCCAGCAGCTTAGAGGTAGGCTCCTACGAGCAGTACTTC.

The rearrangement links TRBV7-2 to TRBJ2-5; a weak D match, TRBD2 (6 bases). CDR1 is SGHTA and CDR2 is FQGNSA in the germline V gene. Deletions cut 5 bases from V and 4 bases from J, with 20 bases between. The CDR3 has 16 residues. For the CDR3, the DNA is TGTGCCAGCAGCGATCTCCCTGGGGGGTCGGGAGAGACCCAGTACTTC. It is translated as CASSDLPGGSGETQYF.

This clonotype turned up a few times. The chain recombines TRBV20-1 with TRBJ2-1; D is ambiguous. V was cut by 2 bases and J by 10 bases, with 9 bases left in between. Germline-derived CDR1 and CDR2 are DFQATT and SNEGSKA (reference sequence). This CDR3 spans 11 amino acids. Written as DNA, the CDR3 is TGCAGTGCTAGACTAGGTGAGGAGCAGTTCTTC. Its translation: CSARLGEEQFF.

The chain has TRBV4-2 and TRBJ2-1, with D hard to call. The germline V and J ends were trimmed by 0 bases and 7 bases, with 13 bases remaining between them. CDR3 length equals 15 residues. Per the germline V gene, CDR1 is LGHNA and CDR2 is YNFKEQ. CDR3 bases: TGTGCCAGCAGCCAAGAATGGGCGGCGAGGAATGAGCAGTTCTTC. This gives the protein CASSQEWAARNEQFF.

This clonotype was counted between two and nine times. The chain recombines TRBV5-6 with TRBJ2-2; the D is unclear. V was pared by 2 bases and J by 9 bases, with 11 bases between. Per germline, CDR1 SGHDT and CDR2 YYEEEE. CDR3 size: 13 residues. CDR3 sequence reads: CASSFYLTRELFF. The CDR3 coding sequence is TGTGCCAGCAGCTTCTATCTGACGCGGGAGCTGTTTTTT.

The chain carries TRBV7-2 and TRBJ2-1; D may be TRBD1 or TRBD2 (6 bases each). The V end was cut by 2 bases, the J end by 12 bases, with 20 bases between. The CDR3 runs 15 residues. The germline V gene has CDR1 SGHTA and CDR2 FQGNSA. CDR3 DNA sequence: TGTGCCAGCAGCTTACCTCCGGGGGCAGGGAGTGGGCAGTTCTTC. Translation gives CASSLPPGAGSGQFF.

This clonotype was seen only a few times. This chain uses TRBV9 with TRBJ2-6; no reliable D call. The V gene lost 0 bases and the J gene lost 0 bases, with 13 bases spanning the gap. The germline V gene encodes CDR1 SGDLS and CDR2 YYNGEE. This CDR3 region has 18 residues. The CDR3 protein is CASSVVDGRLSGANVLTF. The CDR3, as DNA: TGTGCCAGCAGCGTAGTTGACGGAAGACTCTCTGGGGCCAACGTCCTGACTTTC.

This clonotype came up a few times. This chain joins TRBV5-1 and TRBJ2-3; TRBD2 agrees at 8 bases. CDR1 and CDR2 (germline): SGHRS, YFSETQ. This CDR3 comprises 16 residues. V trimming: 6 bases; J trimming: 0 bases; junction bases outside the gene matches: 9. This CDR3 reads CASKSTSGSSTDTQYF. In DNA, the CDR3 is TGCGCCAGCAAGAGTACTAGCGGCAGTAGCACAGATACGCAGTATTTT. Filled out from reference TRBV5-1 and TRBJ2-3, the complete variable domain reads KAGVTQTPRYLIKTRGQQVTLSCSPISGHRSVSWYQQTPGQGLQFLFEYFSETQRNKGNFPGRFSGRQFSNSRSEMNVSTLELGDSALYLCASKSTSGSSTDTQYFGPGTRLTVL.

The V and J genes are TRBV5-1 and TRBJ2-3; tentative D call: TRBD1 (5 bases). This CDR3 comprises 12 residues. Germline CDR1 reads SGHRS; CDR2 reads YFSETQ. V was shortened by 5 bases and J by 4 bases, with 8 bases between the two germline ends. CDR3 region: CASRLGPDTQYF. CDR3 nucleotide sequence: TGCGCCAGCAGGCTGGGGCCAGATACGCAGTATTTT.

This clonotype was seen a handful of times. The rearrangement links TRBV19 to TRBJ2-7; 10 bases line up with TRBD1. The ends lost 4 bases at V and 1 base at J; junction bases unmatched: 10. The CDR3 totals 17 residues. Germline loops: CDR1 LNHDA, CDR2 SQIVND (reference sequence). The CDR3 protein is CASSTTGGLKSSYEQYF. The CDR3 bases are TGTGCCAGTAGTACGACAGGGGGCTTGAAGTCTTCCTACGAGCAGTACTTC.

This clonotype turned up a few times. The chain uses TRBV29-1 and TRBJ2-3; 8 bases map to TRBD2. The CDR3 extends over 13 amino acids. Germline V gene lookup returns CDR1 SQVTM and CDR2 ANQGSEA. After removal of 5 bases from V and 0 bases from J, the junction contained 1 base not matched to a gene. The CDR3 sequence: CSVRGGSTDTQYF. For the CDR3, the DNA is TGCAGCGTTCGGGGGGGAAGCACAGATACGCAGTATTTT.

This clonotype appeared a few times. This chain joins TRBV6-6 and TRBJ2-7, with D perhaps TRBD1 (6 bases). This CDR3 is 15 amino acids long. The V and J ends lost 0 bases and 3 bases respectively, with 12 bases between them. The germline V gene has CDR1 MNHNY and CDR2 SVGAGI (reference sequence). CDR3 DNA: TGTGCCAGCAGTTACTCGCAGGGGAACGGCTACGAGCAGTACTTC. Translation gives CASSYSQGNGYEQYF.

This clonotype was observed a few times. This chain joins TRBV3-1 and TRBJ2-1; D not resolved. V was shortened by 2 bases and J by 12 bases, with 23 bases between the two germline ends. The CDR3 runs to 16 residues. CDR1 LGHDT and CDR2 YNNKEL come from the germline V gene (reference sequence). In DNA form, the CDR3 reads TGTGCCAGCAGCCAATTTGATCACCCCCGGTCTGGAAGGCAGTTCTTC. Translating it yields CASSQFDHPRSGRQFF.

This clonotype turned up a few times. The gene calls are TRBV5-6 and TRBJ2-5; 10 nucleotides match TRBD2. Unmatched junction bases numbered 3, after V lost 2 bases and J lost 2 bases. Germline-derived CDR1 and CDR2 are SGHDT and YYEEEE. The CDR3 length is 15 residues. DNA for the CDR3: TGTGCCAGCAGCTTCGGGACTAGCGCTCAAGAGACCCAGTACTTC. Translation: CASSFGTSAQETQYF.

The CDR3 protein is CASSEGEIYRGTTRVDTQYF. Written as DNA, the CDR3 is TGTGCCAGCAGTGAAGGGGAAATCTACCGCGGGACTACCCGCGTGGATACGCAGTATTTT. This sequence joins TRBV2 and TRBJ2-3; 7 bases agree with TRBD2. The germline V gene encodes CDR1 SNHLY and CDR2 FYNNEI. Losses at the gene ends were 1 base for V and 6 bases for J; bases not matched to a gene: 22. The CDR3 totals 20 residues.

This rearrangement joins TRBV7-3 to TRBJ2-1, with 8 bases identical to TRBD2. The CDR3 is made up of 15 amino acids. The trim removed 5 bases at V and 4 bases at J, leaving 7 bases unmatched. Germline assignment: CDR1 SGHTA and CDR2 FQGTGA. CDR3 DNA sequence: TGTGCCAGCAGCCCCGGGACTAGAACTTACAATGAGCAGTTCTTC. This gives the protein CASSPGTRTYNEQFF.